The 22 T cell receptor beta chains reported below all come from one sample, sequenced in a study of blood T cell repertoires in COVID-19. TCRdb's copy holds only in-frame clones and misses some; the assay was immunoSEQ multiplex PCR. The data hold around 310,000 clones, with under 90% observed a single time. Sequencing was done on a sample of PBMCs or T cells enriched from blood (not recorded which). The receptors were gathered from a woman aged 25 to 45 who had recovered from COVID-19.

J is TRBJ1-6 and V is TRBV30; 10 nucleotides line up with TRBD1. V dropped 3 bases and J dropped 8; count of bases not matched to a gene: 7. CDR1 is GTSNPN and CDR2 is SVGIG in the germline V gene (reference sequence). The CDR3 spans 15 residues. CDR3 in DNA: TGTGCCTGGAGCTCTTGGACAGGGGGTGATTCACCCCTCCACTTT. Protein sequence: CAWSSWTGGDSPLHF. The complete variable domain, with remaining parts taken from reference TRBV30 and TRBJ1-6, reads SQTIHQWPATLVQPVGSPLSLECTVEGTSNPNLYWYRQAAGRGLQLLFYSVGIGQISSEVPQNLSASRPQDRQFILSSKKLLLSDSGFYLCAWSSWTGGDSPLHFGNGTRLTVT.

The genes are TRBV2 and TRBJ2-3; no firm D call. The CDR3 covers 12 residues. The V gene lost 4 bases and the J gene lost 2 bases, with 4 bases spanning the gap. Germline assignment: CDR1 SNHLY and CDR2 FYNNEI. CDR3 loop: CASSVHTDTQYF. DNA of the CDR3: TGTGCCAGCAGTGTTCACACAGATACGCAGTATTTT.

The chain is built from TRBV9 and TRBJ1-3, with 8 bases matching TRBD1. The CDR3 has 14 residues. CDR1 and CDR2 from the germline V gene are SGDLS and YYNGEE. With V trimmed by 3 bases and J by 8 bases, 7 bases remained unmatched. The CDR3 DNA reads TGTGCCAGCAGCGCCCGGACAGGGACGGACACCATATATTTT. It specifies CASSARTGTDTIYF.

This clone was counted a single time. The rearrangement uses TRBV7-9 and TRBJ2-5; TRBD2 aligns across 8 bases. The CDR3 runs 14 residues. Unmatched junction bases numbered 5, after V lost 7 bases and J lost 1 base. Per the germline V gene, CDR1 is SEHNR and CDR2 is FQNEAQ (reference sequence). The CDR3 loop reads CASNPRGGQETQYF. CDR3 coding DNA: TGTGCCAGCAACCCCCGGGGGGGCCAAGAGACCCAGTACTTC.

This chain connects TRBV10-3 to TRBJ2-1; TRBD2 aligns across 12 bases. Germline CDR1 is ENHRY and CDR2 is SYGVKD. The CDR3 extends over 15 amino acids. The V and J ends lost 10 bases and 5 bases, in that order; junction bases with no gene match: 9. The CDR3 DNA follows: TGTGCCAACGGGCCTGGACTAGCGGGAAACAATGAGCAGTTCTTC. Protein: CANGPGLAGNNEQFF.

The chain links TRBV7-9 to TRBJ2-3; 8 nucleotides agree with TRBD2. The CDR3 loop spans 16 amino acids. CDR1 and CDR2 from the germline V gene are SEHNR and FQNEAQ (reference sequence). J gave up 0 bases and V 5 bases, and 7 bases lay outside the gene matches. CDR3 coding DNA: TGTGCCAGCAGCCTAACTAGCGGCAGTAGCACAGATACGCAGTATTTT. It translates to CASSLTSGSSTDTQYF.

For the CDR3, the DNA is TGTGCCAGTAGTATGAGCGTCAGCGGCGAGCAGTACTTC. Translation gives CASSMSVSGEQYF. This chain connects TRBV19 to TRBJ2-7, with a possible D match to TRBD2 (5 bases). This CDR3 has 13 amino acids. Trimming removed 3 bases from V and 6 bases from J, with 12 bases in between. Germline V lookup: CDR1 LNHDA, CDR2 SQIVND (reference sequence).

V usage is TRBV11-2 and J usage is TRBJ1-4; D is unclear. This CDR3 comprises 16 residues. Between the trimmed V and J ends, which lost 0 bases and 0 bases, there was a span of 8 bases. The germline CDR1 and CDR2 sequences are SGHAT and FQNNGV. CDR3 sequence (DNA): TGTGCCAGCAGCTTAGACGTAGATGCAACTAATGAAAAACTGTTTTTT. This encodes CASSLDVDATNEKLFF.

This clone was observed once. This chain connects TRBV4-3 to TRBJ1-2, with D perhaps TRBD1 (6 bases). CDR3 length: 16 residues. Germline V lookup: CDR1 LGHNA, CDR2 YSLEER. The ends were cut back, 1 base at V and 3 bases at J, with 15 bases in the middle. The DNA for the CDR3 is TGCGCCAGCAGCCAAGGGCAGGGGCTTAGCTACTATGGCTACACCTTC. Protein: CASSQGQGLSYYGYTF.

This chain uses TRBV5-1 with TRBJ2-2; D gene unclear. The V gene lost 0 bases and the J gene lost 9 bases, with 6 bases spanning the gap. Per the germline V gene, CDR1 is SGHRS and CDR2 is YFSETQ. The length of the CDR3 is 12 residues. As DNA, the CDR3 is TGCGCCAGCAGCTTGGGCGCCAGGGAGCTGTTTTTT. This encodes CASSLGARELFF.

CDR3: CASSLTTGGAGGETQYF. In DNA form, the CDR3 reads TGCGCCAGCAGCTTGACGACAGGGGGCGCGGGAGGGGAGACCCAGTACTTC. V and J are TRBV5-1 and TRBJ2-5; weak D call: TRBD1 (10 bases). This CDR3 is built from 17 residues. Germline values: CDR1 SGHRS, CDR2 YFSETQ. The V end lost 1 base, the J end lost 5 bases, and 21 bases lay between the germline ends.

This chain joins TRBV4-2 and TRBJ1-1; the D gene is possibly TRBD1 (6 bases). Germline loops: CDR1 LGHNA, CDR2 YNFKEQ. Trimming pared 0 bases from V and 0 bases from J, leaving 11 bases between. This CDR3 has 16 amino acids. Here the CDR3 DNA reads TGTGCCAGCAGCCAAGAAGGGGGTCACTTGAACACTGAAGCTTTCTTT. Translating gives CASSQEGGHLNTEAFF.

This chain joins TRBV27 and TRBJ1-5; D call uncertain. V lost 5 bases and J lost 1, with 9 bases in between. Germline V gene data show CDR1 as MNHEY and CDR2 as SMNVEV (reference sequence). There are 14 residues in the CDR3. The DNA for the CDR3 is TGTGCCAGCAGTCCCTTCTACAGCAATCAGCCCCAGCATTTT. Residues: CASSPFYSNQPQHF.

The CDR3 DNA follows: TGCGCCAGCAGCCCGGGACAGGGAGTAGGTTCACCCCTCCACTTT. Its protein product is CASSPGQGVGSPLHF. The chain has TRBV5-1 and TRBJ1-6; 9 bases are shared with TRBD1. Germline loops: CDR1 SGHRS, CDR2 YFSETQ. V lost 4 bases to trimming and J lost 9 bases; unmatched junction nucleotides: 8. This CDR3 has 15 residues.

The chain has TRBV3-1 (or the pseudogene TRBV3-2) and TRBJ2-1, with TRBD2 matching over 10 bases. The CDR3 is made up of 17 amino acids. V shed 0 bases and J 2 bases; nucleotides not matched to a gene: 4. Germline assignment: CDR1 LGHDT and CDR2 YNNKEL (reference sequence). In DNA form, the CDR3 reads TGTGCCAGCAGCCAAGATGAAAGCGGGAGGGCCTACAATGAGCAGTTCTTC. Residues: CASSQDESGRAYNEQFF.

The CDR3 here is CASSYGPVSGNTIYF. CDR3 DNA: TGTGCCAGCAGTTACGGGCCGGTCTCTGGAAACACCATATATTTT. The chain carries TRBV6-5 and TRBJ1-3; D remains unclear. From germline, CDR1 is MNHEY and CDR2 SVGAGI. The CDR3 is 15 amino acids. V dropped 2 bases and J dropped 0 bases, with 8 bases sitting between them.

The genes are TRBV27 and TRBJ2-4; 9 bases are a match to TRBD1. CDR1 is MNHEY and CDR2 is SMNVEV in the germline V gene (reference sequence). The CDR3 totals 20 residues. Trimming removed 5 bases from V and 1 base from J; junction bases left unmatched: 18. CDR3 sequence reads: CASSPKRTGESLSAKNIQYF. The CDR3 DNA sequence: TGTGCCAGCAGTCCGAAAAGGACAGGGGAATCCCTCTCGGCCAAAAACATTCAGTACTTC.

This chain links TRBV27 with TRBJ1-4; D gene ambiguous. The CDR3 consists of 15 residues. Trimming removed 6 bases from V and 5 bases from J, with 16 bases in between. The germline CDR1 and CDR2 sequences are MNHEY and SMNVEV (reference sequence). CDR3 coding DNA: TGTGCCAGCAGCCCCCAAGGACTGATGAATGAAAAACTGTTTTTT. Protein sequence: CASSPQGLMNEKLFF.

The chain is built from TRBV5-5 and TRBJ2-7, with D perhaps matching TRBD2 (6 bases). The length of the CDR3 is 15 residues. Germline assignment: CDR1 SGHKS and CDR2 YYEKEE (reference sequence). Deletions cut 0 bases from V and 3 bases from J, with 13 bases between. In DNA, the CDR3 is TGTGCCAGCAGCTTGGGCTTCTTGGGGGGCTACGAGCAGTACTTC. It is translated as CASSLGFLGGYEQYF.

This clone has just one count. The J gene is TRBJ2-1, the V gene TRBV3-1 (or the pseudogene TRBV3-2); 8 nucleotides align to TRBD2. Germline V CDR1 and CDR2: LGHDT, YNNKEL (reference sequence). The CDR3 length is 17 residues. The ends lost 0 bases at V and 8 bases at J; junction bases unmatched: 12. CDR3 amino acids: CASSQDRGGRSDDEQFF. CDR3 bases: TGTGCCAGCAGCCAAGATAGAGGCGGGAGGAGTGATGATGAGCAGTTCTTC.

J is TRBJ1-6 and V is TRBV28; D gene ambiguous. Between the trimmed V and J ends, which lost 7 bases and 8 bases, there was a span of 12 bases. Germline assignment: CDR1 MDHEN and CDR2 SYDVKM. The CDR3 extends over 13 amino acids. The CDR3 loop reads CASTLREDSPLHF. The CDR3 nucleotides read TGTGCCAGCACCTTACGCGAGGATTCACCCCTCCACTTT.

The J gene is TRBJ2-7, the V gene TRBV29-1, with a tentative D call TRBD2 (5 bases). V lost 6 bases and J lost 1, with 13 bases in between. Looked up from germline, CDR1 is SQVTM and CDR2 is ANQGSEA. The CDR3 runs to 13 residues. The CDR3 sequence: CSVDGTGSYEQYF. The DNA for the CDR3 is TGCAGCGTGGACGGAACGGGATCCTACGAGCAGTACTTC.